This TCR beta chain derives from a study of CD8+ T cells in alopecia areata. Germline CDR1 is GTSNPN and CDR2 is SVGIG (reference sequence). Trimming left V 5 bases short and J 1 base short, with 14 bases between. CDR3 length equals 14 residues. TCR sequencing used cDNA made by reverse transcription of extracted RNA. The table came from immunoSEQ multiplex PCR; TCRdb's copy has only in-frame clones and leaves some out. The repertoire consists of about 91,000 clones, with roughly two fifths occurring once and the leading ten covering 0.79%. V gene TRBV30 combines with J gene TRBJ1-1, with D possibly TRBD1 on 5 matching bases. This clonotype was sampled from a human donor with alopecia areata. Sequences were obtained from CD4+ T cells sorted from blood. The CDR3 loop reads CAWGAGAGNTEAFF. The DNA of the CDR3 is TGTGCCTGGGGAGCTGGGGCAGGGAACACTGAAGCTTTCTTT.